These 30 T cell receptor beta chains share one sample of origin, sequenced in a study of response to subunit inactivated influenza vaccine. TCRdb re-called the RT-PCR reads with MiXCR, one entry per CDR3 protein. This table has 550,000 to 600,000 distinct CDR3 sequences, about an eighth appearing once. The specimen comprised PBMCs from blood, sampled on the day of vaccination. The receptors stem from a man aged 45 to 65 who received an inactivated influenza vaccine.

This chain joins TRBV4-2 and TRBJ2-7; unclear D gene. Trimming took off 2 bases at V and 3 bases at J, with 8 bases between the two ends. From germline, CDR1 is LGHNA and CDR2 YNFKEQ. The CDR3 covers 13 residues. CDR3 protein: CASSQKYSYEQYF. CDR3 coding DNA: TGTGCCAGCAGCCAAAAGTATAGCTACGAGCAGTACTTC.

The J gene is TRBJ1-1, the V gene TRBV24-1, with 8 nucleotides matching TRBD1. V shed 7 bases and J 0 bases; nucleotides not matched to a gene: 6. Per the germline V gene, CDR1 is KGHDR and CDR2 is SFDVKD. The CDR3 spans 15 residues. This CDR3 is CATRTGTGLNTEAFF. The CDR3 coding sequence is TGTGCCACCAGGACAGGGACAGGCCTGAACACTGAAGCTTTCTTT.

This clonotype was observed at least ten times. The gene calls are TRBV4-2 and TRBJ2-1, with TRBD2 matching 9 bases. Germline V gene data show CDR1 as LGHNA and CDR2 as YNFKEQ. Trimming cost V 0 bases and J 6 bases; bases outside gene matches: 6. The CDR3 is made up of 16 amino acids. The CDR3 reads CASSQDGGRAFNEQFF. Here the CDR3 DNA reads TGTGCCAGCAGCCAAGATGGCGGGAGGGCCTTCAATGAGCAGTTCTTC.

This clonotype has a handful of counts. The CDR3 DNA reads TGTGCCAACGGGTTGGAGACCCAGTACTTC. It encodes CANGLETQYF. J is TRBJ2-5 and V is TRBV6-1; D gene ambiguous. V lost 10 bases to trimming and J lost 5 bases, with 8 bases between them. CDR3 length: 10 residues. Germline V gives CDR1 MNHNS, CDR2 SASEGT.

This clonotype was recorded a few times. The chain couples TRBV3-1 to TRBJ1-1; no definite D call. Trimming removed 1 base at V and 5 bases at J, with 11 bases between. The CDR3 covers 14 residues. Germline CDR1 LGHDT, CDR2 YNNKEL (reference sequence). The DNA for the CDR3 is TGTGCCAGCAGCCAAGGGGCAGGTCCTACTGAAGCTTTCTTT. Protein sequence: CASSQGAGPTEAFF.

This chain joins TRBV5-1 and TRBJ2-1, with unresolved D. There are 15 residues in the CDR3. V lost 1 base to trimming and J lost 8 bases, with 16 bases between them. In germline, CDR1 is SGHRS, CDR2 YFSETQ. As DNA, the CDR3 is TGCGCCAGCAGCTTGACACTTCTCTCCATAGATGAGCAGTTCTTC. It is translated as CASSLTLLSIDEQFF. The full variable domain, rest sourced from reference TRBV5-1 and TRBJ2-1, is KAGVTQTPRYLIKTRGQQVTLSCSPISGHRSVSWYQQTPGQGLQFLFEYFSETQRNKGNFPGRFSGRQFSNSRSEMNVSTLELGDSALYLCASSLTLLSIDEQFFGPGTRLTVL.

This clonotype was seen more than once but under ten times. The genes are TRBV6-1 and TRBJ2-1; D gene uncertain. CDR1 and CDR2 (germline): MNHNS, SASEGT. V gave up 4 bases and J gave up 7 bases, with 11 bases separating them. This CDR3 has 13 residues. The CDR3 sequence: CASSVGLKNEQFF. As DNA, the CDR3 is TGTGCCAGCAGTGTTGGCCTAAAGAATGAGCAGTTCTTC.

The sample holds many counts of this clonotype. The rearrangement uses TRBV11-2 and TRBJ2-4; D gene ambiguous. This CDR3 region has 14 residues. Trimming took 2 bases from V and 2 from J, leaving 7 bases between them. In germline, CDR1 is SGHAT, CDR2 FQNNGV. CDR3 nucleotides: TGTGCCAGCAGCTTAATGGGTCCCAAAAACATTCAGTACTTC. Protein sequence: CASSLMGPKNIQYF.

The chain employs TRBV12-3 or TRBV12-4 and TRBJ2-7; the D gene is possibly TRBD2 (6 bases). V shed 4 bases and J shed 2 bases, with 12 bases lying between them. The CDR3 has 14 residues. CDR3 residues: CASSWGGKAYEQYF. For the CDR3, the DNA is TGTGCCAGCAGTTGGGGAGGAAAAGCCTACGAGCAGTACTTC.

The rearrangement links TRBV12-3 or TRBV12-4 to TRBJ2-5; D remains ambiguous. V dropped 5 bases and J dropped 0 bases, with 10 bases sitting between them. This CDR3 has 14 amino acids. CDR3 loop: CASSPYRYQETQYF. CDR3 in DNA: TGTGCCAGCAGTCCCTACCGGTACCAAGAGACCCAGTACTTC.

The chain combines TRBV9 with TRBJ2-7, with 11 bases that match TRBD2. Germline V gene lookup returns CDR1 SGDLS and CDR2 YYNGEE. The CDR3 runs to 15 residues. Unmatched junction bases numbered 5, after V lost 3 bases and J lost 3 bases. The CDR3 is CASSAGLAGYYEQYF. CDR3 nucleotides: TGTGCCAGCAGCGCCGGACTAGCGGGTTACTACGAGCAGTACTTC. Filled out from reference TRBV9 and TRBJ2-7, the complete variable domain reads DSGVTQTPKHLITATGQRVTLRCSPRSGDLSVYWYQQSLDQGLQFLIQYYNGEERAKGNILERFSAQQFPDLHSELNLSSLELGDSALYFCASSAGLAGYYEQYFGPGTRLTVT.

This chain's CDR3 is CASSFSWDRGSRYF. DNA for the CDR3: TGTGCCAGCAGCTTCTCATGGGACAGGGGCTCCCGGTACTTC. The chain couples TRBV5-5 to TRBJ2-7; 10 nucleotides align to TRBD1. This CDR3 comprises 14 residues. Germline lookup yields CDR1 SGHKS and CDR2 YYEKEE (reference sequence). V lost 2 bases, J lost 12 bases, and 11 bases stayed unmatched.

A few counts support this clonotype. V is TRBV7-9 and J is TRBJ2-1, with 8 bases aligning to TRBD2. The germline CDR1 and CDR2 sequences are SEHNR and FQNEAQ (reference sequence). The V gene end was trimmed by 2 bases and the J gene end by 2 bases; junction bases not matched to a gene: 8. The CDR3 covers 17 residues. The CDR3 is CASSLRIAGPTYNEQFF. The DNA for the CDR3 is TGTGCCAGCAGCTTAAGAATAGCGGGACCTACCTACAATGAGCAGTTCTTC.

A few counts support this clonotype. The chain joins TRBV29-1 to TRBJ2-1; D may be TRBD2 (5 bases). Germline V CDR1 and CDR2: SQVTM, ANQGSEA. V gave up 5 bases and J gave up 0 bases, with 14 bases separating them. The CDR3 consists of 15 residues. Here the CDR3 reads CSVPSGSSSYNEQFF. CDR3 coding DNA: TGCAGCGTTCCGAGCGGATCGAGCTCCTACAATGAGCAGTTCTTC.

The chain has TRBV7-3 and TRBJ2-2, with D unclear. V lost 7 bases, J lost 0 bases, and 9 bases lay in between. Germline V gene lookup returns CDR1 SGHTA and CDR2 FQGTGA. This CDR3 region has 14 residues. The CDR3, as DNA: TGTGCCAGCACCGCCGTAGCGAACACCGGGGAGCTGTTTTTT. Protein sequence: CASTAVANTGELFF. The full variable domain, its missing parts supplied by reference TRBV7-3 and TRBJ2-2, is GAGVSQTPSNKVTEKGKYVELRCDPISGHTALYWYRQSLGQGPEFLIYFQGTGAADDSGLPNDRFFAVRPEGSVSTLKIQRTERGDSAVYLCASTAVANTGELFFGEGSRLTVL.

This clonotype was counted a few times. The V call is TRBV20-1, the J call TRBJ2-3; 11 nucleotides line up with TRBD2. The J segment lost 9 bases and the V segment lost 3 bases, leaving 11 bases of the junction unmatched. Germline V gene data show CDR1 as DFQATT and CDR2 as SNEGSKA (reference sequence). The CDR3 contains 15 residues. Written as DNA, the CDR3 is TGCAGTGCTAGGGCCCTAGCGGGGGGCTATGCAACGCAGTATTTT. Translating gives CSARALAGGYATQYF.

The rearrangement uses TRBV5-1 and TRBJ2-7; possible D gene TRBD2, 6 bases. This CDR3 contains 14 residues. The V gene's germline CDR1 is SGHRS and CDR2 YFSETQ. V shed 4 bases and J shed 3 bases, with 14 bases lying between them. The CDR3 DNA is TGCGCCAGCAGCATCGGGGGTTCATTCTACGAGCAGTACTTC. Protein sequence: CASSIGGSFYEQYF.

The rearrangement joins TRBV2 to TRBJ1-2; D gene uncertain. This CDR3 contains 14 residues. Germline assignment: CDR1 SNHLY and CDR2 FYNNEI. Trimming took 3 bases from V and 8 from J, leaving 16 bases between them. The CDR3 reads CASSEEGTVRGYTF. As DNA, the CDR3 is TGTGCCAGCAGTGAGGAGGGAACTGTTCGGGGCTACACCTTC.

This clonotype was counted a few times. CDR3 sequence (DNA): TGCAGTGCTAGGGAGACAGGGAACACTGAAGCTTTCTTT. Translated, it gives CSARETGNTEAFF. This chain connects TRBV20-1 to TRBJ1-1; tentative D call: TRBD1 (6 bases). This CDR3 comprises 13 residues. Trimming removed 3 bases from V and 1 base from J, with 9 bases in between. CDR1 is DFQATT, CDR2 SNEGSKA, per germline (reference sequence).

This clonotype has a count of ten or more. This chain uses TRBV7-2 with TRBJ1-2, with D tentatively TRBD1 (5 bases). The CDR3 length is 13 residues. Germline CDR1 and CDR2: SGHTA and FQGNSA. Between the trimmed V and J ends, which lost 3 bases and 4 bases, there was a span of 9 bases. The CDR3 sequence: CASSFQGSYGYTF. The CDR3 bases are TGTGCCAGCAGCTTCCAGGGCTCCTATGGCTACACCTTC.

CDR3 nucleotide sequence: TGTGCCAGCAGCCAACTTGGGGTCAATGAGCAGTTCTTC. Translation: CASSQLGVNEQFF. The V and J genes are TRBV4-2 and TRBJ2-1; D not certain. Germline lookup yields CDR1 LGHNA and CDR2 YNFKEQ. V lost 2 bases to trimming and J lost 6 bases, with 8 bases between them. This CDR3 is built from 13 residues.

This clonotype was observed a few times. The chain uses TRBV7-8 and TRBJ1-1, with TRBD1 as a possible D gene (5 bases). Germline V gene sequence: CDR1 SGHVS, CDR2 FQNEAQ. This CDR3 is 19 amino acids long. V lost 1 base and J 4 bases, leaving 25 bases between the germline ends. In DNA form, the CDR3 reads TGTGCCAGCAGCTTAGGACGTCTTTGGGGCCAGTTGACGAGCACTGAAGCTTTCTTT. Translation: CASSLGRLWGQLTSTEAFF.

This clonotype was detected only a few times. This chain joins TRBV6-5 and TRBJ2-7; D is perhaps TRBD1 (6 bases). Trimming removed 2 bases from V and 3 bases from J, with 14 bases in between. The CDR3 has 15 amino acids. Germline V gene lookup returns CDR1 MNHEY and CDR2 SVGAGI. CDR3 nucleotides: TGTGCCAGCAGTTACCGGGACACCAACAACTACGAGCAGTACTTC. Residues: CASSYRDTNNYEQYF.

This clonotype was counted only a few times. The CDR3 coding sequence is TGTGCCACCAGCAGAGATGTTAGCGGGGGCTCCTACAATGAGCAGTTCTTC. Protein product: CATSRDVSGGSYNEQFF. The chain has TRBV15 and TRBJ2-1, with 9 bases aligning to TRBD2. V shed 0 bases, J shed 0 bases, and the junction held 3 bases outside the gene matches. Germline CDR1 is LNHNV and CDR2 is YYDKDF (reference sequence). The CDR3 runs 17 residues.

The V gene is TRBV29-1, the J gene TRBJ2-5, with D perhaps matching TRBD2 (6 bases). Trimming pared 6 bases from V and 4 bases from J, leaving 12 bases between. The CDR3 is 12 amino acids. Germline V gives CDR1 SQVTM, CDR2 ANQGSEA. CDR3: CSVGSGGETQYF. The DNA for the CDR3 is TGCAGCGTCGGTAGCGGCGGAGAGACCCAGTACTTC.

In its sample, this clonotype was seen a few times. V gene TRBV24-1 combines with J gene TRBJ2-5; 8 bases are shared with TRBD1. CDR3 length: 15 residues. Germline V gene lookup returns CDR1 KGHDR and CDR2 SFDVKD. J gave up 3 bases and V 2 bases, and 4 bases lay outside the gene matches. CDR3 DNA: TGTGCCACCAGTGATTACGTGGACAGGGAAGAGACCCAGTACTTC. Translated, it gives CATSDYVDREETQYF.

In this sample, this clonotype turned up a few times. The junction does not match germline at one end; this may be a read error. V is TRBV4-1 and J is TRBJ2-7, with D maybe TRBD1 (6 bases). Germline V lookup: CDR1 MGHRA, CDR2 YSYEKL. This CDR3 has 16 residues. Written as DNA, the CDR3 is TGCGCCAGCAGCCAAGTCTCGGCAGGGGCTTCCTACGTGCAGTACTTC. It yields the protein CASSQVSAGASYVQYF.

This clonotype was picked up many times. The rearrangement uses TRBV20-1 and TRBJ2-4; 8 nucleotides match TRBD1. Germline-derived CDR1 and CDR2 are DFQATT and SNEGSKA (reference sequence). Losses at the gene ends were 6 bases for V and 2 bases for J; bases not matched to a gene: 3. This CDR3 comprises 13 residues. The CDR3 DNA reads as TGCAGTGCCAGGGGGCGGTCCAAAAACATTCAGTACTTC. It translates to CSARGRSKNIQYF.

The table lists this clonotype with a few counts. This chain links TRBV20-1 with TRBJ2-5; TRBD2 is a possible D gene (6 bases). Germline CDR1 reads DFQATT; CDR2 reads SNEGSKA (reference sequence). The CDR3 contains 12 residues. In nucleotides, the CDR3 is TGCAGCCTGGCGGGGTTGGCAGAGACCCAGTACTTC. Translation: CSLAGLAETQYF.

The chain carries TRBV11-1 and TRBJ2-5; possibly TRBD2 for D (5 bases). This CDR3 spans 15 amino acids. Trimming took 5 bases from V and 3 from J, leaving 16 bases between them. CDR1 and CDR2 from the germline V gene are SGHAT and FQDESV (reference sequence). In nucleotides, the CDR3 is TGTGCCAGCAGCAGACGGCCGGGGTTCGAAGAGACCCAGTACTTC. This encodes CASSRRPGFEETQYF. The complete variable domain, with remaining parts taken from reference TRBV11-1 and TRBJ2-5, reads EAEVAQSPRYKITEKSQAVAFWCDPISGHATLYWYRQILGQGPELLVQFQDESVVDDSQLPKDRFSAERLKGVDSTLKIQPAELGDSAMYLCASSRRPGFEETQYFGPGTRLLVL.